This is a list of T cell receptor beta chains from one sample in a study of technical replicates of blood from a handful of donors. TCRdb keeps only in-frame clones here, not all; method: immunoSEQ multiplex PCR. The sample holds about 76,000 clones, 94% seen once. The source material was T cells isolated from PBMCs. The receptors come from a human donor in good health. The CDR3 runs from the conserved cysteine through the conserved F or W. Each record gives: V gene, clone size, D gene, J gene, CDR3 DNA, CDR3 protein. The D gene is left open where the match is weak. For some rows the clone size is stated as once, few or many, or as a class when expanded; others skip it.

TRBV11-2	-	-	TRBJ2-1	TGTGCCAGCAGCTTACTCCAGGGTCGCAATGAGCAGTTCTTC	CASSLLQGRNEQFF
TRBV10-3	-	-	TRBJ1-2	TGTGCCATCAGTGAGGAGGGGACATCTAACTATGGCTACACCTTC	CAISEEGTSNYGYTF
TRBV18	-	-	TRBJ1-1	TGTGCCAGCTCACCAGAGGGGGAGGCTTTCTTT	CASSPEGEAFF
TRBV10-3	-	-	TRBJ2-1	TGTGCCATCAGTGAGGCACAGAGCTCCTACAATGAGCAGTTCTTC	CAISEAQSSYNEQFF
TRBV4-1	-	TRBD2	TRBJ2-3	TGCGCCAGCAGCCTAATAATAAGCGGGAGGGAAGTTGTCAGTACAGATACGCAGTATTTT	CASSLIISGREVVSTDTQYF
TRBV2	few	TRBD1	TRBJ1-2	TGTGCCAGCCCGCGGAAAGACGGGACAGCCTTGGGCTACACCTTC	CASPRKDGTALGYTF
TRBV9	-	TRBD2	TRBJ2-7	TGTGCCAGCAGCTTGCGGGGGGGCGGCCGATACTACGAGCAGTACTTC	CASSLRGGGRYYEQYF
TRBV6-5	-	-	TRBJ2-5	TGTGCCAGCAGTCGCAGGGGAGAGACCCAGTACTTC	CASSRRGETQYF
TRBV7-3	-	TRBD1	TRBJ1-2	TGTGCCAGCAGCTTAGCACAGGGGAACTATGGCTACACCTTC	CASSLAQGNYGYTF
TRBV9	-	TRBD1	TRBJ1-2	TGTGCCAGCAGCGCAGACAGGGTGTCCTATGGCTACACCTTC	CASSADRVSYGYTF
TRBV4-3	-	TRBD2	TRBJ2-2	TGCGCCAGCAGCCCGCCCCCACTAGCGGGAGTATATGACACCGGGGAGCTGTTTTTT	CASSPPPLAGVYDTGELFF
TRBV7-6	-	-	TRBJ1-2	TGTGCCAGCAGCCCCCTCACAGGCAGGGATGATGGCTACACCTTC	CASSPLTGRDDGYTF
TRBV5-1	-	TRBD1	TRBJ1-4	TGCGCCAGCAGCGATCCCGGGACAGGGGAAGAAAAACTGTTTTTT	CASSDPGTGEEKLFF
TRBV20-1	-	-	TRBJ2-3	TGCAGTGCTAGCCGAGATACGCAGTATTTT	CSASRDTQYF
TRBV14	-	-	TRBJ2-1	TGTGCCAGCAGCCAAGATGCGAGGGTCTCCTACAATGAGCAGTTCTTC	CASSQDARVSYNEQFF
TRBV5-1	once	TRBD1	TRBJ1-1	TGCGCCAGCAGCTTGGGGGACAGGGGTGAAGCTTTCTTT	CASSLGDRGEAFF
TRBV11-3	-	-	TRBJ2-7	TGTGCCAGCAGCGGGGCAGGGCTCAGCTCCTACGAGCAGTACTTC	CASSGAGLSSYEQYF
TRBV11-2	-	TRBD2	TRBJ2-3	TGTGCCAGCAGCTTACTCCAGGGAGGGGATACGCAGTATTTT	CASSLLQGGDTQYF
TRBV5-8	-	-	TRBJ2-7	TGTGCCAGCAGCCGGAGACAGAACGAGCAGTACTTC	CASSRRQNEQYF
TRBV21-1	-	-	TRBJ2-7	TGTGCCAGCATTCCGGACAGCTACGAGCAGTACTTC	CASIPDSYEQYF
TRBV4-2	-	-	TRBJ2-2	TGTGCCAGCAGCCAAGGGGGGGTCTCCACCGGGGAGCTGTTTTTT	CASSQGGVSTGELFF
TRBV11-3	-	-	TRBJ2-1	TGTGCCAGCAGCTTACAAAGGACTGAGGAGCAGTTCTTC	CASSLQRTEEQFF
TRBV15	-	-	TRBJ1-1	TGTGCCACCAGCAGAGATGATATACAGGAGAACACTGAAGCTTTCTTT	CATSRDDIQENTEAFF
TRBV29-1	once	-	TRBJ1-2	TGCAGCGTTGGCGCAGGGGACTATGGCTACACCTTC	CSVGAGDYGYTF
TRBV7-6	-	TRBD2	TRBJ2-1	TGTGCCAGCAGCTTAGATTATCCTAGCGGGAGTGGTCGGGGTGAGCAGTTCTTC	CASSLDYPSGSGRGEQFF
TRBV27	-	TRBD2	TRBJ2-7	TGTGCCAGCAGTTTAGGGAGCGGGAGGGCCCACGAGCAGTACTTC	CASSLGSGRAHEQYF
TRBV27	-	TRBD1	TRBJ2-5	TGTGCCAGCAGTCCCAGGTGGGGACAGGCCAGCGCCAAGACCCAGTACTTC	CASSPRWGQASAKTQYF
TRBV7-9	once	-	TRBJ2-2	TGTGCTCTAGGGGGCGGGATTCACACCGGGGAGCTGTTTTTT	CALGGGIHTGELFF
TRBV5-1	-	-	TRBJ2-7	TGCGCCAGCAGCTGGGGGACTCTCTACGAGCAGTACTTC	CASSWGTLYEQYF